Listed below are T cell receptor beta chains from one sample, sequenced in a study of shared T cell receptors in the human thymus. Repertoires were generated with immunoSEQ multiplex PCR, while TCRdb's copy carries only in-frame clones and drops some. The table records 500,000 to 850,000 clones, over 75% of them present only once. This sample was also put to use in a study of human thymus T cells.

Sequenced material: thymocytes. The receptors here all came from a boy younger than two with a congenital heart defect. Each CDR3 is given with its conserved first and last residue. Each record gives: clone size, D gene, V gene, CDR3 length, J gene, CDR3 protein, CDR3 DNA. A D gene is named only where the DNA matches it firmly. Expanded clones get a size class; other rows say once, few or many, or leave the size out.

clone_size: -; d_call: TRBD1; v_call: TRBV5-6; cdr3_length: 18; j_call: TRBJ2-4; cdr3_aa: CASSTGQGASSAKNIQYF; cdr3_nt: TGTGCCAGCAGCACGGGACAGGGGGCATCTTCAGCCAAAAACATTCAGTACTTC
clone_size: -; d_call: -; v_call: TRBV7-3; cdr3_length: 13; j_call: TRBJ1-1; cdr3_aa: CASSLKGETEAFF; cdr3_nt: TGTGCCAGCAGCTTAAAAGGGGAAACTGAAGCTTTCTTT
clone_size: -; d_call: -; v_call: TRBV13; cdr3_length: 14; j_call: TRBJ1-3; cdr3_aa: CASSPVQVGNTIYF; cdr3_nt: TGTGCCAGCAGCCCTGTACAGGTTGGAAACACCATATATTTT
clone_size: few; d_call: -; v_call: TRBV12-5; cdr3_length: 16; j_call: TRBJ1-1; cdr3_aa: CASGFQPGRMNTEAFF; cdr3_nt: TGTGCTAGTGGTTTTCAGCCGGGTAGGATGAACACTGAAGCTTTCTTT
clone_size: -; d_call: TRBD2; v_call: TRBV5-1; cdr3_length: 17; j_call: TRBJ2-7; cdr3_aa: CASSLASGSPLSYEQYF; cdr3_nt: TGCGCCAGCAGCTTGGCTAGCGGGAGCCCCCTTTCCTACGAGCAGTACTTC
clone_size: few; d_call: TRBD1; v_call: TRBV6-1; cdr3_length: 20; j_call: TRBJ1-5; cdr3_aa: CASSEEVGQGVGTGNQPQHF; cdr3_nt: TGTGCCAGCAGTGAAGAAGTCGGACAGGGGGTGGGGACGGGCAATCAGCCCCAGCATTTT
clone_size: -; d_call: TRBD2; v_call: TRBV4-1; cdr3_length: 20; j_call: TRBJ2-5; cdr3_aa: CASSQDYWRLSSGNQETQYF; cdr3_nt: TGCGCCAGCAGCCAAGACTACTGGCGTCTTTCAAGCGGGAACCAAGAGACCCAGTACTTC
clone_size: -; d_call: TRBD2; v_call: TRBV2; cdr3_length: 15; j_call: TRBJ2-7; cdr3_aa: CASTPGSGGDYEQYF; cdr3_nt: TGTGCCAGCACCCCGGGGTCGGGGGGGGACTACGAGCAGTACTTC
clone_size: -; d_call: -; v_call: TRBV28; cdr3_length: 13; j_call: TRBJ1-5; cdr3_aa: CASSEQENQPQHF; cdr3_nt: TGTGCCAGCAGCGAACAGGAAAATCAGCCCCAGCATTTT
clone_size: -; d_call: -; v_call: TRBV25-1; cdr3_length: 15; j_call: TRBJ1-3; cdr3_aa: CASSVPTGYGNTIYF; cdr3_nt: TGTGCCAGCAGTGTCCCTACAGGGTACGGAAACACCATATATTTT
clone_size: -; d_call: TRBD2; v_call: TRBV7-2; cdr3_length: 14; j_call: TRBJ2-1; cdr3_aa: CASSLGWEGNEQFF; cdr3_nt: TGTGCCAGCAGCTTAGGGTGGGAGGGAAATGAGCAGTTCTTC